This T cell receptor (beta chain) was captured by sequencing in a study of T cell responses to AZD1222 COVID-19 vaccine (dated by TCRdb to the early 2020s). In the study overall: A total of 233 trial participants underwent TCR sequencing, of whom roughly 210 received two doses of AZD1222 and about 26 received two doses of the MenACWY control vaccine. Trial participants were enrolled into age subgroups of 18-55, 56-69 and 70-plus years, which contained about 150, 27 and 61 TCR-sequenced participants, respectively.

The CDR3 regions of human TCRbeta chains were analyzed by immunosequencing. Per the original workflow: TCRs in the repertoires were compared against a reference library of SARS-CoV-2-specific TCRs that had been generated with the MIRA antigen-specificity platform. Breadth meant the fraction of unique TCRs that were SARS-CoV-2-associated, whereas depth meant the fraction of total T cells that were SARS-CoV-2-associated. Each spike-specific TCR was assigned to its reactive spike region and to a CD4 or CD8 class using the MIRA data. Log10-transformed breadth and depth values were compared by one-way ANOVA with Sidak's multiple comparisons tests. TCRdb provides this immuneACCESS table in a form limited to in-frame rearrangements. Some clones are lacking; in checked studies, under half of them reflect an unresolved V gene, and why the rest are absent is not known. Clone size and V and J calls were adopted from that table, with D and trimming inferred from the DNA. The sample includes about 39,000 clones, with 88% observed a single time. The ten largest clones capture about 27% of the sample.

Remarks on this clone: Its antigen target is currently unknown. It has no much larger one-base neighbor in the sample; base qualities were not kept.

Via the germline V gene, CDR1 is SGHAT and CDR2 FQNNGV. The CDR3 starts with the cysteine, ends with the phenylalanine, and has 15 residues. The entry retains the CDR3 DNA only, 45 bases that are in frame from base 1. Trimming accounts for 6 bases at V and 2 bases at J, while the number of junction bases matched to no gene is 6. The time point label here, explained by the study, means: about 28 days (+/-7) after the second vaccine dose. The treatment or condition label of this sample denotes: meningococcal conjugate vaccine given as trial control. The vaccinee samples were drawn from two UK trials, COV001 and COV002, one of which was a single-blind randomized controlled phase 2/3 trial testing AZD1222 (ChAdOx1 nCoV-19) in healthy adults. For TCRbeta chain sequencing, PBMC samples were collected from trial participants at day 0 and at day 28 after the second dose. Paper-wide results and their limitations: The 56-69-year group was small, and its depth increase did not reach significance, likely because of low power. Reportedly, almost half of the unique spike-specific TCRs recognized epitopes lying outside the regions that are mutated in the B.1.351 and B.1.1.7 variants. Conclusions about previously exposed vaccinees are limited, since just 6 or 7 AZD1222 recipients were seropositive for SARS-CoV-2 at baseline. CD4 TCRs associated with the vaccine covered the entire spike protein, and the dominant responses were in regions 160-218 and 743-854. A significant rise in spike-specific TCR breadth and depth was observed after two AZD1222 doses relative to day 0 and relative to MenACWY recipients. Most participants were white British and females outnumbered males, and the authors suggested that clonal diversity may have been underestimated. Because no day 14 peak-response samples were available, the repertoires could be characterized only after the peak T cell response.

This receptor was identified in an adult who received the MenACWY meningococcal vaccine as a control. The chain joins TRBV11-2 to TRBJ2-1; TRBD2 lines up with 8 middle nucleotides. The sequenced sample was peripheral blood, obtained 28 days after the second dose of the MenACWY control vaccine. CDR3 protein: CASRPGTRAYNEQFF. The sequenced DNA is TGTGCCAGCAGACCCGGGACTAGGGCCTACAATGAGCAGTTCTTC.